Listed here are 6 T cell receptor beta chains from one sample, sequenced in a study of blood T cells in healthy people across ages. A sample-barcoded 5' primer and a J-beta primer mix were used in a second PCR of about 6 to 12 cycles. A single record per CDR3 protein comes from TCRdb applying MiXCR to the 5' RACE reads. The data hold around 620,000 distinct CDR3 sequences, with 25% to 30% observed a single time. Sequencing was performed on blood. These receptors all come from a woman aged 65 to 85 in good health.

V is TRBV2 and J is TRBJ2-4; 10 bases map to TRBD1. Germline loops: CDR1 SNHLY, CDR2 FYNNEI. There are 12 residues in the CDR3. With 8 bases clipped from V and 8 bases from J, the junction kept 3 bases outside the gene matches. Here the CDR3 reads CASRQGAYIQYF. The CDR3 nucleotides read TGTGCCAGCCGACAGGGGGCTTACATTCAGTACTTC.

This clonotype has ten or more counts. This sequence joins TRBV20-1 and TRBJ1-1; 9 bases line up with TRBD1. The junction had 10 bases not matched to a gene; V was cut back by 4 bases and J by 4 bases. From germline, CDR1 is DFQATT and CDR2 SNEGSKA (reference sequence). The CDR3 sequence is 15 residues long. The CDR3 loop reads CSATIPDRGGTEAFF. The CDR3 DNA reads as TGCAGTGCTACTATACCTGACAGGGGGGGCACTGAAGCTTTCTTT.

The V gene is TRBV11-2, the J gene TRBJ1-4; D possibly corresponds to TRBD1 (5 bases). The V end lost 0 bases, the J end lost 3 bases, and 8 bases lay between the germline ends. CDR3 length: 15 residues. Germline V gives CDR1 SGHAT, CDR2 FQNNGV. The CDR3 DNA sequence: TGTGCCAGCAGCTTAGAGGGGGGAGCTAATGAAAAACTGTTTTTT. Residues: CASSLEGGANEKLFF.

This chain uses TRBV7-2 with TRBJ1-2; 7 bases align to TRBD1. The CDR3 is 15 amino acids. Germline V gene sequence: CDR1 SGHTA, CDR2 FQGNSA. After removal of 6 bases from V and 5 bases from J, the junction contained 12 bases not matched to a gene. DNA for the CDR3: TGTGCCAGCAGGCCGCGACAGGGACGGGGGTATGGCTACACCTTC. Translating gives CASRPRQGRGYGYTF.

A few counts support this clonotype. The chain couples TRBV25-1 to TRBJ2-7, with no clear D. V shed 6 bases and J shed 5 bases, with 14 bases lying between them. This CDR3 has 13 residues. Germline-derived CDR1 and CDR2 are MGHDK and SYGVNS. Here the CDR3 reads CASSARFADEQYF. For the CDR3, the DNA is TGTGCCAGCAGCGCCAGGTTCGCGGACGAGCAGTACTTC.

This clonotype has just a few counts. The gene calls are TRBV4-3 and TRBJ2-5; tentative D call: TRBD1 (5 bases). The end of the DNA aligns better with TRBJ2-1, so the J call may be wrong. The germline CDR1 and CDR2 sequences are LGHNA and YSLEER. The CDR3 is 15 amino acids. The CDR3, as DNA: TGCGCCAGCAGCCATCAGGGTTCAACCCCGAAAGGGCAGTTCTTC. Its protein is CASSHQGSTPKGQFF.